There are many counts of the clone carrying this T cell receptor (beta chain). Its antigen is undetermined. The sample belongs to a study of early T cells in non-severe SARS-CoV-2 infection. Study overall: Sequencing used unsorted whole-blood bulk RNA, so chains lack pairing. Study-wide results and caveats: Anti-spike CD8 specificities were favored by VDJdb matching, whose results missed private and CD4 specificities.

The TCR library protocol was used to attach unique molecular identifiers. These identifiers were attached to individual cDNA molecules. TCRdb reprocessed the 5' RACE reads via MiXCR and lists one record per CDR3 protein. The sample carries 95,000 to 110,000 distinct CDR3 sequences, over 8.5% recorded once. V was trimmed by 4 bases and J by 0 bases, leaving 9 bases between them. The germline gives CDR1 SGHDN, CDR2 FVKESK. CDR3 length: 14 residues. The material sequenced was whole blood. The clonotype comes from an adult who was a healthcare worker with PCR-confirmed SARS-CoV-2 infection or an uninfected control (not recorded which). This sequence joins TRBV14 and TRBJ1-1, with no clear D. Written as DNA, the CDR3 is TGTGCCAGCAGCCTTGGCGGGCTGAACACTGAAGCTTTCTTT. As protein: CASSLGGLNTEAFF.